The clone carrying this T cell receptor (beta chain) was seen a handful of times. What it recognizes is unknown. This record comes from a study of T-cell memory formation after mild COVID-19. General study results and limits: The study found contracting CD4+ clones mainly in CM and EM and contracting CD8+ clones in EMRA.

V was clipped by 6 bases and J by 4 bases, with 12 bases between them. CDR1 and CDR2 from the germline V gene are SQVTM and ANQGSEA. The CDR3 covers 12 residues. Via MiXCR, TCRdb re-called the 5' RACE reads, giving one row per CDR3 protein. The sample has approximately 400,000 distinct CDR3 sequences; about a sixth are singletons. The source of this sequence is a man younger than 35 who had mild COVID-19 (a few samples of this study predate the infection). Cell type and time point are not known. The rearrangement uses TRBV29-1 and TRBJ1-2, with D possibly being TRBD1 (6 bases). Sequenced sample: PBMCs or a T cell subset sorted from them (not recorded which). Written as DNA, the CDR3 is TGCAGCGTGGGAGGGACACCCTATGGCTACACCTTC. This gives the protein CSVGGTPYGYTF.